This is a list of T cell receptor beta chains from one sample in a study of blood T cells in healthy people across ages. TCRdb re-derived calls from the 5' RACE reads in MiXCR, one entry per CDR3 protein. The sample lists roughly 1,700,000 distinct CDR3 sequences, 28% occurring once. The sequenced sample was blood. The receptors shown here come from a woman aged 25 to 39 in good health. Both conserved end residues are trimmed from each CDR3. The order of the fields is J gene, V gene, CDR3 protein.

TRBJ1-4 TRBV3-1 ASSQGTGGNEKLF
TRBJ2-2 TRBV5-1 ASVQGGTGELF
TRBJ2-7 TRBV5-1 ASSLGGTVEQY
TRBJ1-1 TRBV4-2 ASSQEIGSAGTEAF
- TRBV7-9 AGSSSERYEQY
TRBJ1-2 TRBV12-3/TRBV12-4 ASSSSVPGTSSNNYGYT
TRBJ2-3 TRBV7-3 ASSLEGATTDTQY
TRBJ1-2 TRBV9 ASSVSPTESGYT
TRBJ2-2 TRBV6-5 ASRREEGNTGELF
TRBJ1-2 TRBV19 ARGTGGGYT
TRBJ1-2 TRBV7-2 ASSAGLGVRLYGYT